This entry lists 16 T cell receptor beta chains sequenced from one sample in a study of T-cell memory formation after mild COVID-19. TCRdb re-called the 5' RACE reads through MiXCR, storing one row per CDR3 protein. The repertoire consists of roughly 220,000 distinct CDR3 sequences, with 9.5% occurring once and the leading ten covering around 3.4%. Sequencing input: PBMCs or a T cell subset sorted from them (not recorded which). These receptor sequences come from a man in his late teens or twenties who had mild COVID-19 (a few samples of this study predate the infection). Cell type and time point are not known.

This clonotype has a handful of counts. The chain links TRBV4-3 to TRBJ1-6; TRBD1 matches 10 bases. In germline, CDR1 is LGHNA, CDR2 YSLEER. This CDR3 contains 16 residues. V lost 0 bases and J lost 12; bases outside the gene matches: 8. This chain's CDR3 is CASSQDGGTGVGPLHF. The CDR3 nucleotides read TGCGCCAGCAGCCAAGATGGCGGGACAGGGGTCGGACCCCTCCACTTT.

At least ten counts were recorded for this clonotype. The chain links TRBV5-1 to TRBJ1-1, with TRBD1 matching over 8 bases. Germline lookup yields CDR1 SGHRS and CDR2 YFSETQ. V shed 1 base, J shed 4 bases, and the junction held 3 bases outside the gene matches. The CDR3 is made up of 14 amino acids. The chain's CDR3 is CASSLSQGATEAFF. As DNA, the CDR3 is TGCGCCAGCAGCTTGAGTCAGGGGGCCACTGAAGCTTTCTTT.

This clonotype was counted only a few times. The gene calls are TRBV5-4 and TRBJ2-3; 7 positions agree with TRBD2. The V gene end was trimmed by 5 bases and the J gene end by 5 bases; junction bases not matched to a gene: 11. This CDR3 spans 15 amino acids. Germline V lookup: CDR1 SGHNT, CDR2 YYREEE (reference sequence). The CDR3 loop reads CASSDERGGGDTQYF. Here the CDR3 DNA reads TGTGCCAGCAGTGACGAAAGGGGCGGGGGAGATACGCAGTATTTT.

The CDR3: CSARDAGDPYEQYF. The CDR3 DNA reads TGCAGTGCTAGGGACGCAGGGGACCCCTACGAGCAGTACTTC. This rearrangement joins TRBV20-1 to TRBJ2-7, with D maybe TRBD1 (6 bases). There are 14 residues in the CDR3. V lost 3 bases and J lost 2, with 14 bases in between. CDR1 is DFQATT and CDR2 is SNEGSKA in the germline V gene (reference sequence).

This clonotype was seen a few times. This chain connects TRBV11-2 to TRBJ2-5; a weak D match, TRBD1 (5 bases). The CDR3 totals 16 residues. V dropped 2 bases and J dropped 2 bases, with 15 bases sitting between them. Germline assignment: CDR1 SGHAT and CDR2 FQNNGV. Written as DNA, the CDR3 is TGTGCCAGCAGCTTAATTGGGCAGGGCCGACAAGAGACCCAGTACTTC. It codes for CASSLIGQGRQETQYF.

This chain joins TRBV12-3 or TRBV12-4 and TRBJ1-5, with 7 nucleotides matching TRBD1. After removal of 5 bases from V and 1 base from J, the junction contained 8 bases not matched to a gene. This CDR3 region has 16 residues. This CDR3 reads CASSTRSRGSNQPQHF. The CDR3 nucleotides are TGTGCCAGCAGTACCCGATCCAGGGGGAGCAATCAGCCCCAGCATTTT.

This clonotype was seen only a few times. The chain employs TRBV12-3 or TRBV12-4 and TRBJ1-1; D is unclear. The ends were cut back, 3 bases at V and 8 bases at J, with 13 bases in the middle. The CDR3 runs to 13 residues. For the CDR3, the DNA is TGTGCCAGCAGTTTGTTTAGTAGGCAGGAAGCTTTCTTT. Translation: CASSLFSRQEAFF.

This clonotype was seen a handful of times. The chain links TRBV4-3 to TRBJ1-1; perhaps TRBD1 as D (5 bases). V was trimmed by 1 base and J by 3 bases, leaving 12 bases between them. CDR1 LGHNA and CDR2 YSLEER come from the germline V gene. The CDR3 extends over 15 amino acids. The DNA of the CDR3 is TGCGCCAGCAGCCAAGGGGGGGGGATGGACACTGAAGCTTTCTTT. Amino acid sequence: CASSQGGGMDTEAFF.

V is TRBV3-1 and J is TRBJ1-2; D is perhaps TRBD1 (5 bases). Trimming pared 0 bases from V and 7 bases from J, leaving 15 bases between. Looked up from germline, CDR1 is LGHDT and CDR2 is YNNKEL (reference sequence). CDR3 length equals 15 residues. This CDR3 reads CASSQDWGEKGGYTF. The CDR3 DNA sequence: TGTGCCAGCAGCCAAGATTGGGGGGAAAAAGGTGGCTACACCTTC. The full variable domain, with the rest looked up from reference TRBV3-1 and TRBJ1-2, is DTAVSQTPKYLVTQMGNDKSIKCEQNLGHDTMYWYKQDSKKFLKIMFSYNNKELIINETVPNRFSPKSPDKAHLNLHINSLELGDSAVYFCASSQDWGEKGGYTFGSGTRLTVV.

The genes are TRBV9 and TRBJ2-3; a weak D match, TRBD1 (5 bases). CDR3 length: 15 residues. The germline V and J ends were trimmed by 0 bases and 6 bases, with 14 bases remaining between them. Looked up from germline, CDR1 is SGDLS and CDR2 is YYNGEE. This CDR3 is CASSVEAGYSDTQYF. Written as DNA, the CDR3 is TGTGCCAGCAGCGTAGAGGCAGGGTATTCGGATACGCAGTATTTT.

V and J are TRBV5-1 and TRBJ2-3; maybe TRBD2 (5 bases). This CDR3 comprises 15 residues. Germline V gene data show CDR1 as SGHRS and CDR2 as YFSETQ. Deletions cut 7 bases from V and 2 bases from J, with 17 bases between. The CDR3 sequence is CASAELSGPTDTQYF. The CDR3, as DNA: TGCGCCAGCGCCGAGCTAAGCGGCCCCACAGATACGCAGTATTTT.

This clonotype occurred a few times. V is TRBV2 and J is TRBJ2-5; D might be TRBD2 (5 bases). CDR1 and CDR2 from the germline V gene are SNHLY and FYNNEI. This CDR3 is 14 amino acids long. Trimming removed 3 bases from V and 5 bases from J, with 13 bases in between. The CDR3 region is CASSDRGSGETQYF. The CDR3, as DNA: TGTGCCAGCAGTGACCGTGGGAGTGGGGAGACCCAGTACTTC.

This clonotype was observed a handful of times. V usage is TRBV12-3 or TRBV12-4 and J usage is TRBJ1-1; no clear D gene. The CDR3 contains 12 residues. Trimming cost V 3 bases and J 10 bases, with 12 bases left between them. DNA of the CDR3: TGTGCCAGCAGTTTCGTGCGTTCCGGAGCTTTCTTT. It codes for CASSFVRSGAFF.

This clonotype was found a few times. The rearrangement joins TRBV12-3 or TRBV12-4 to TRBJ2-2; D gene unclear. The length of the CDR3 is 12 residues. The V gene lost 1 base and the J gene lost 6 bases, with 3 bases spanning the gap. CDR3 loop: CASSLVAGELFF. In nucleotides, the CDR3 is TGTGCCAGCAGTTTAGTGGCCGGGGAGCTGTTTTTT.

For the CDR3, the DNA is TGTGCCAGCACTTCGCCACTATTGGTTGAGACAGGAGGCGGCTACACCTTC. Its protein product is CASTSPLLVETGGGYTF. The chain has TRBV6-2 or TRBV6-3 and TRBJ1-2; tentative D call: TRBD1 (6 bases). The CDR3 extends over 17 amino acids. V was cut by 7 bases and J by 8 bases, with 29 bases left in between. The germline V gene encodes CDR1 MNHEY and CDR2 SVGEGT.

This clonotype was picked up a small number of times. The chain is built from TRBV5-1 and TRBJ2-3, with D possibly matching TRBD2 (7 bases). Per germline, CDR1 SGHRS and CDR2 YFSETQ. The CDR3 runs 15 residues. V was shortened by 1 base and J by 2 bases, with 11 bases between the two germline ends. This CDR3 is CASSLLGGATDTQYF. The CDR3 bases are TGCGCCAGCAGCTTGTTAGGGGGGGCCACAGATACGCAGTATTTT.